This passage covers 2 T cell receptor beta chains from one sample sequenced in a study of monozygotic twins with inflammatory bowel disease. With the 5' RACE reads reprocessed, TCRdb shows one record per CDR3 protein and no DNA. The repertoire table contains some 450,000 distinct CDR3 sequences. Material for sequencing was blood. The receptors derive from a human donor with ulcerative colitis or Crohn's disease, or a healthy co-twin of an affected twin (not recorded which).

This chain uses TRBV12-3 or TRBV12-4 with TRBJ1-4; without DNA, the TCRdb call of TRBD1 cannot be checked. There are 14 residues in the CDR3. CDR3 loop: CASSWDGPNEKLFF.

CDR3 residues: CASSFLSGQETQYF. The V gene is TRBV11-2, the J gene TRBJ2-5; without DNA, the TCRdb call of TRBD2 cannot be checked. This CDR3 has 14 amino acids. Per germline, CDR1 SGHAT and CDR2 FQNNGV. Based on the CDR3 plus reference TRBV11-2 and TRBJ2-5, the full variable domain is EAGVAQSPRYKIIEKRQSVAFWCNPISGHATLYWYQQILGQGPKLLIQFQNNGVVDDSQLPKDRFSAERLKGVDSTLKIQPAKLEDSAVYLCASSFLSGQETQYFGPGTRLLVL.